Following are 22 T cell receptor beta chains from one sample sequenced in a study of regulatory T cells in long-lasting Graves disease. The time point: newly diagnosed GD, antithyroid drugs for less than 3 months. Extracted RNA from PBMCs served as the source of the TCR library. Relying on iRepertoire HTBI primers and Arm-PCR of CDR3 regions, the team built TCR beta libraries. MiXCR, applied by TCRdb to the multiplex PCR reads, yields one record per CDR3 protein. The table records around 500,000 distinct CDR3 sequences, about 15% of them present only once. Another study also made use of these data, one on T cells in Graves' hyperthyroidism and ophthalmopathy.

The input for sequencing was peripheral blood mononuclear cells (PBMCs), taken at new diagnosis, from a patient treated with antithyroid drugs. These receptors were obtained from a woman aged 35-65 years with Graves disease.

V is TRBV5-1 and J is TRBJ2-3, with 10 bases that match TRBD1. The J segment lost 4 bases and the V segment lost 4 bases, leaving 6 bases of the junction unmatched. The CDR3 sequence is 15 residues long. Germline assignment: CDR1 SGHRS and CDR2 YFSETQ. The CDR3 DNA sequence: TGCGCCAGCAGCCTAGGGACAGGGGCATCAGATACGCAGTATTTT. Protein product: CASSLGTGASDTQYF.

This clonotype was picked up many times. The genes are TRBV2 and TRBJ1-3; the D is unclear. CDR3 length: 17 residues. Trimming stripped 4 bases from V and 4 bases from J, with 20 bases between. Germline loops: CDR1 SNHLY, CDR2 FYNNEI. The CDR3 region is CASSVARVRMEGNTIYF. The CDR3 DNA sequence: TGTGCCAGCAGTGTCGCTAGGGTGCGAATGGAAGGAAACACCATATATTTT.

This clonotype was seen at least ten times. The chain combines TRBV27 with TRBJ2-7; 7 bases match TRBD2. This CDR3 contains 14 residues. Trimming cost V 6 bases and J 2 bases; bases outside gene matches: 7. Per germline, CDR1 MNHEY and CDR2 SMNVEV (reference sequence). For the CDR3, the DNA is TGTGCCAGCAGCGACTCGCTAGCGGCCTACGAGCAGTACTTC. It encodes CASSDSLAAYEQYF.

This clonotype was counted at least ten times. The chain combines TRBV18 with TRBJ2-5; no reliable D call. The CDR3 has 11 amino acids. Germline V gene lookup returns CDR1 KGHSH and CDR2 LQKENI. The V and J ends lost 6 bases and 5 bases respectively, with 7 bases between them. The CDR3 DNA reads as TGTGCCAGCTCCAACAAGGAGACCCAGTACTTC. Translating it yields CASSNKETQYF.

This clonotype was seen ten or more times. The chain carries TRBV12-3 or TRBV12-4 and TRBJ1-2; D is uncertain. CDR3 length equals 12 residues. V was pared by 5 bases and J by 10 bases, with 14 bases between. CDR3 in amino acids: CASSHTSIDYTF. The DNA of the CDR3 is TGTGCCAGCAGTCATACCAGTATTGACTACACCTTC.

The V gene is TRBV5-1, the J gene TRBJ2-1, with 9 bases aligning to TRBD1. The CDR3 is made up of 15 amino acids. Germline V gene data show CDR1 as SGHRS and CDR2 as YFSETQ. J gave up 9 bases and V 0 bases, and 7 bases lay outside the gene matches. The CDR3 protein is CASSLGTGVSLEQFF. The CDR3, as DNA: TGCGCCAGCAGCTTGGGGACAGGGGTCTCGCTTGAGCAGTTCTTC.

This clonotype was seen only a few times. The CDR3 nucleotides are TGCGCCAGCAGCCAGCCCGGGACCCGGGGCACCTACGAGCAGTACTTC. Its protein is CASSQPGTRGTYEQYF. This chain links TRBV4-1 with TRBJ2-7; D may be TRBD1 or TRBD2 (5 bases each). CDR3 length: 16 amino acids. V was pared by 3 bases and J by 2 bases, with 17 bases between. Germline CDR1 reads MGHRA; CDR2 reads YSYEKL.

This clonotype was counted a few times. The chain combines TRBV10-3 with TRBJ1-4; TRBD1 might be the D (6 bases). Looked up from germline, CDR1 is ENHRY and CDR2 is SYGVKD. This CDR3 comprises 13 residues. V lost 4 bases to trimming and J lost 5 bases, with 8 bases between them. CDR3 sequence (DNA): TGTGCCATCAGTGGACAGGTGAATGAAAAACTGTTTTTT. Translated: CAISGQVNEKLFF.

The rearrangement uses TRBV19 and TRBJ1-1, with a possible D match to TRBD1 (6 bases). The germline V and J ends were trimmed by 4 bases and 0 bases, with 18 bases remaining between them. Germline V CDR1 and CDR2: LNHDA, SQIVND (reference sequence). The CDR3 loop spans 17 amino acids. In DNA form, the CDR3 reads TGTGCCAGTAGTAAAGGGGGGACAAATTTCATGAACACTGAAGCTTTCTTT. It codes for CASSKGGTNFMNTEAFF. Complete variable domain (other parts from reference TRBV19 and TRBJ1-1): DGGITQSPKYLFRKEGQNVTLSCEQNLNHDAMYWYRQDPGQGLRLIYYSQIVNDFQKGDIAEGYSVSREKKESFPLTVTSAQKNPTAFYLCASSKGGTNFMNTEAFFGQGTRLTVV.

This clonotype showed up many times. Here the CDR3 reads CSAPRDRNSGNTIYF. CDR3 DNA sequence: TGCAGTGCTCCCCGGGACAGGAACTCTGGAAACACCATATATTTT. This sequence joins TRBV20-1 and TRBJ1-3; 8 positions agree with TRBD1. V lost 5 bases to trimming and J lost 0 bases; unmatched junction nucleotides: 6. The CDR3 sequence is 15 residues long. In germline, CDR1 is DFQATT, CDR2 SNEGSKA (reference sequence).

This clonotype appeared a few times. A much bigger clone sits one base away, suggesting this may be a read error. V usage is TRBV2 and J usage is TRBJ2-7; 8 nucleotides match TRBD1. Trimming took 3 bases from V and 3 from J; bases not matched to a gene: 7. Germline-derived CDR1 and CDR2 are SNHLY and FYNNEI. This CDR3 region has 15 residues. CDR3 amino acids: CASSDSDRANYEQYF. DNA of the CDR3: TGTGCCAGCAGTGACTCGGACAGGGCTAACTACGAGCAGTACTTC.

CDR3 bases: TGTGCCAGCAGCCAAGAGTTAATGGGGGCTGAAGCTTTCTTT. This encodes CASSQELMGAEAFF. The rearrangement uses TRBV4-2 and TRBJ1-1, with a tentative D call TRBD1 (5 bases). Germline V gene data show CDR1 as LGHNA and CDR2 as YNFKEQ. Trimming left V 0 bases short and J 6 bases short, with 11 bases between. CDR3 length: 14 amino acids.

This clonotype has a handful of counts. The chain has TRBV7-9 and TRBJ1-2; D remains ambiguous. Germline lookup yields CDR1 SEHNR and CDR2 FQNEAQ (reference sequence). CDR3 length: 14 residues. Deletions cut 1 base from V and 3 bases from J, with 9 bases between. The CDR3 coding sequence is TGTGCCAGCAGCTTAGAAGTTGTTGACTATGGCTACACCTTC. Translating gives CASSLEVVDYGYTF.

As for this clonotype: One base away lies a much larger clone, so this may be a sequencing read error. V is TRBV6-1 and J is TRBJ1-1, with 10 bases matching TRBD1. Unmatched junction bases numbered 9, after V lost 7 bases and J lost 4 bases. CDR3 size: 15 residues. Germline lookup yields CDR1 MNHNS and CDR2 SASEGT. CDR3 residues: CASNSVRTGGTEAFF. DNA of the CDR3: TGTGCCAGCAATTCTGTCCGGACAGGGGGCACTGAAGCTTTCTTT.

A note on this clonotype: A much larger clone differs by one base, so this may be a read error. The chain couples TRBV28 to TRBJ1-1, with D unresolved. The CDR3 loop spans 12 amino acids. Germline CDR1 reads MDHEN; CDR2 reads SYDVKM. The germline V and J ends were trimmed by 4 bases and 10 bases, with 13 bases remaining between them. The CDR3 DNA follows: TGTGCCAGCAGTTCCAATCCGTCCCGAGCTTTCTTT. As protein: CASSSNPSRAFF.

Many counts were recorded for this clonotype. The chain has TRBV20-1 and TRBJ1-5; D ambiguous. V gave up 6 bases and J gave up 3 bases, with 15 bases separating them. The germline V gene encodes CDR1 DFQATT and CDR2 SNEGSKA (reference sequence). This CDR3 is 14 amino acids long. The CDR3: CSALSDGDNQPQHF. DNA of the CDR3: TGCAGTGCCTTGTCGGACGGTGACAATCAGCCCCAGCATTTT.

J is TRBJ2-7 and V is TRBV7-8; 9 bases match TRBD2. Germline assignment: CDR1 SGHVS and CDR2 FQNEAQ. This CDR3 region has 14 residues. The V segment lost 5 bases and the J segment 6 bases; nucleotides outside the gene matches: 8. CDR3 loop: CASSVSGGGVEQYF. CDR3 coding DNA: TGTGCCAGCAGCGTTAGCGGGGGAGGCGTCGAGCAGTACTTC.

This clonotype occurred many times. The V gene is TRBV3-1, the J gene TRBJ2-5, with D perhaps TRBD1 or TRBD2 (7 bases each). V was cut by 2 bases and J by 10 bases, with 29 bases left in between. The germline V gene encodes CDR1 LGHDT and CDR2 YNNKEL (reference sequence). CDR3 length equals 18 residues. The CDR3 loop is CASSQNLRGGPFSGDQYF. CDR3 in DNA: TGTGCCAGCAGCCAAAACCTCAGGGGGGGCCCGTTCTCGGGGGACCAGTACTTC.

The chain recombines TRBV19 with TRBJ1-5, with D perhaps TRBD1 (5 bases). This CDR3 is 15 amino acids long. Trimming took 7 bases from V and 2 from J, leaving 15 bases between them. The germline V gene encodes CDR1 LNHDA and CDR2 SQIVND (reference sequence). The CDR3, as DNA: TGTGCCAGTAACAACGACAGACTCGGCAATCAGCCCCAGCATTTT. Translated: CASNNDRLGNQPQHF.

In this sample, this clonotype turned up a few times. V is TRBV12-3 or TRBV12-4 and J is TRBJ1-2; D is possibly TRBD1 (5 bases). Trimming left V 8 bases short and J 7 bases short, with 11 bases between. The CDR3 is 11 residues long. CDR3 protein: CASAERGGYTF. CDR3 DNA sequence: TGTGCCAGCGCTGAGAGGGGTGGCTACACCTTC.

There are many counts of this clonotype. The chain employs TRBV3-1 and TRBJ1-3; D not certain. Germline-derived CDR1 and CDR2 are LGHDT and YNNKEL (reference sequence). This CDR3 contains 14 residues. V was trimmed by 0 bases and J by 4 bases, leaving 7 bases between them. The chain's CDR3 is CASSQDRSGNTIYF. The CDR3 nucleotides read TGTGCCAGCAGCCAAGATCGCAGCGGAAACACCATATATTTT.

This clonotype occurred many times. CDR3 region: CASRTGGRETQYF. The CDR3 region has the DNA TGTGCCAGCAGGACAGGGGGCAGAGAGACCCAGTACTTC. J is TRBJ2-5 and V is TRBV6-1; the match to TRBD1 covers 10 bases. V trimming: 6 bases; J trimming: 4 bases; junction bases outside the gene matches: 2. The CDR3 loop spans 13 amino acids. Germline loops: CDR1 MNHNS, CDR2 SASEGT.